This TCR beta chain was found in a study of shared clonotypes between healthy human individuals. General study findings and limits: In the sorted subsets, rarefaction showed sequencing was incomplete despite large depth.

The method was immunoSEQ multiplex PCR; TCRdb's version includes in-frame clones alone and lacks a portion of them. The data contain around 1 million clones, 60% to 85% of them singletons. Germline V gene sequence: CDR1 SGHRS, CDR2 YFSETQ. The V end was cut by 0 bases, the J end by 4 bases, with 14 bases between. The CDR3 covers 15 residues. This clone was seen once. Its specificity is not known. This TCR was sampled from a young man in good health. Sequences were obtained from memory CD4+ T cells sorted from blood. Subset in this sample: CD45RA-negative fraction. The V gene is TRBV5-1, the J gene TRBJ2-7, with a weak D call TRBD1 (6 bases). As DNA, the CDR3 is TGCGCCAGCAGCTTGGCCCAGGGGACACGGTACGAGCAGTACTTC. Translating it yields CASSLAQGTRYEQYF.